Below are 4 T cell receptor beta chains sequenced from a single sample in a study of vaccination and CD4 T cells after COVID-19. Treatment reported: approximately 11-day PBMC culture with coronavirus spike peptide pools or control peptides (ViraFEST assay). Their antigens remain unidentified. The Oncomine TCR Beta short-read assay was applied to DNA of cultured CD4+ T cells. One entry per CDR3 protein, called by TCRdb with MiXCR from the PCR reads. In the table there are 16,000 or so distinct CDR3 sequences, around half of which are singletons. Specimen: CD4+ T cells from blood, cultured in vitro, collected before SARS-CoV-2 vaccination. Receptors originate from a human donor who had recovered from COVID-19.

V usage is TRBV7-2 and J usage is TRBJ2-5; D is uncertain. The CDR3 is 11 amino acids. Between the trimmed V and J ends, which lost 2 bases and 4 bases, there was a span of 2 bases. Germline CDR1 SGHTA, CDR2 FQGNSA. In nucleotides, the CDR3 is TGTGCCAGCAGCTTATCAGAGACCCAGTACTTC. Translated: CASSLSETQYF.

This clonotype has more than one count but fewer than ten. The chain carries TRBV10-1 and TRBJ2-1, with D possibly being TRBD2 (5 bases). Germline loops: CDR1 WNHNN, CDR2 SYGVQD (reference sequence). V lost 6 bases to trimming and J lost 7 bases, with 10 bases between them. CDR3 length equals 12 residues. The CDR3 region is CASSEGRNEQFF. The CDR3 DNA reads TGCGCCAGCAGCGAGGGTCGGAATGAGCAGTTCTTC.

V usage is TRBV2 and J usage is TRBJ2-5, with 9 bases identical to TRBD1. V shed 6 bases and J 2 bases; nucleotides not matched to a gene: 10. The CDR3 runs 16 residues. Germline-derived CDR1 and CDR2 are SNHLY and FYNNEI. The CDR3 nucleotides read TGTGCCAGCAGCAAGGACAGGGGCCTTTCACAAGAGACCCAGTACTTC. Translation: CASSKDRGLSQETQYF.

There are a few counts of this clonotype. The rearrangement uses TRBV19 and TRBJ2-4; D is undetermined. Germline lookup yields CDR1 LNHDA and CDR2 SQIVND (reference sequence). CDR3 size: 11 residues. Trimming removed 10 bases from V and 6 bases from J, with 10 bases in between. This CDR3 reads CATKEGNIQYF. The CDR3 nucleotides read TGTGCCACCAAGGAAGGAAACATTCAGTACTTC.